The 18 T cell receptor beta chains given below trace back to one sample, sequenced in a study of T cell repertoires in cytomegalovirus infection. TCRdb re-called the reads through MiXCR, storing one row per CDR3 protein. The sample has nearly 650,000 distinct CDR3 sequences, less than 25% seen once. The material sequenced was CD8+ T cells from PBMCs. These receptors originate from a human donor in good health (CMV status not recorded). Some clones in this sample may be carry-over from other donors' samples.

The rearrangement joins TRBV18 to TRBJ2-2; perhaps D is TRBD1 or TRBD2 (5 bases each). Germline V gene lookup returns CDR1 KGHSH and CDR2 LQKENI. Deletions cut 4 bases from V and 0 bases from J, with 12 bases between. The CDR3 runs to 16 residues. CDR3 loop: CASSLKPGPNTGELFF. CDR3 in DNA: TGTGCCAGCTCACTCAAACCGGGACCGAACACCGGGGAGCTGTTTTTT.

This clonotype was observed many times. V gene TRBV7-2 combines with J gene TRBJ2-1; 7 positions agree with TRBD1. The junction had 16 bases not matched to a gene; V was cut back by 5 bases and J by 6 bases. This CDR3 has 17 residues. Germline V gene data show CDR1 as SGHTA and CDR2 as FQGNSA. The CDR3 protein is CASSLRLFQGEGNEQFF. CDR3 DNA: TGTGCCAGCAGCCTTCGCTTATTCCAGGGGGAAGGCAATGAGCAGTTCTTC.

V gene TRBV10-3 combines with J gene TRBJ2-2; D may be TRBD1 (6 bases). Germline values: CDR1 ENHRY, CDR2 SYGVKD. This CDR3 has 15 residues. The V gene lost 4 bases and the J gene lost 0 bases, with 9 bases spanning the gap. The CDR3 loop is CAISGRDTNTGELFF. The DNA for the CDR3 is TGTGCCATCAGTGGCCGGGACACGAACACCGGGGAGCTGTTTTTT.

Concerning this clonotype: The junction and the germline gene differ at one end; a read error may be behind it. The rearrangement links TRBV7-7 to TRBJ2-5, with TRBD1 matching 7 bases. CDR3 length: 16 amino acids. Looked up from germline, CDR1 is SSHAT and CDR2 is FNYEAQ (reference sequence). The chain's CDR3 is CASSPYPDRAGETQYF. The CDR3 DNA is TGTGCTAGCAGCCCATACCCCGACAGGGCGGGAGAGACCCAGTACTTC.

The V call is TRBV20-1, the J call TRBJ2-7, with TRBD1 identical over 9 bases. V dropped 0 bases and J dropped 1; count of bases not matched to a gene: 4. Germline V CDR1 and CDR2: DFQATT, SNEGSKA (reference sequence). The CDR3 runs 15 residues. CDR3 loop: CSARDYGTGSYEQYV. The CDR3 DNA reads TGCAGTGCTAGAGATTACGGGACAGGGTCCTACGAGCAGTACGTC.

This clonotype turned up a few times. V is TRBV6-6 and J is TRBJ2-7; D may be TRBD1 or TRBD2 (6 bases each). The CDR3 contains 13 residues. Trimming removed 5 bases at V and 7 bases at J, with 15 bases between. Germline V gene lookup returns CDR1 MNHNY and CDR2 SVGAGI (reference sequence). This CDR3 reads CASSRGAGREQYF. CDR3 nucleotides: TGTGCCAGCAGTAGGGGGGCAGGAAGGGAGCAGTACTTC.

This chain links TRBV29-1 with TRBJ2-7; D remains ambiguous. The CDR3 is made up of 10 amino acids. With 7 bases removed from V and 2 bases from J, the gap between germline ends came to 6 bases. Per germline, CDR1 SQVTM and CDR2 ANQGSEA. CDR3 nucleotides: TGCAGCGCTACCGCCTACGAGCAGTACTTC. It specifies CSATAYEQYF.

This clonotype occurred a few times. CDR3 amino acids: CASSPGTITGELFF. DNA for the CDR3: TGTGCCAGCAGTCCTGGGACAATCACCGGGGAGCTGTTTTTT. The genes are TRBV27 and TRBJ2-2; D perhaps matches TRBD1 (6 bases). The CDR3 loop spans 14 amino acids. Germline-derived CDR1 and CDR2 are MNHEY and SMNVEV (reference sequence). Trimming left V 5 bases short and J 4 bases short, with 11 bases between.

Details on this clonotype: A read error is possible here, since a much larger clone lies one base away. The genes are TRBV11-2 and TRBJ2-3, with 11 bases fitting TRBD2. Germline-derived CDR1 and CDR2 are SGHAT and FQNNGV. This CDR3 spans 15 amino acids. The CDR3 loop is CVSSSTSGGYEKQYF. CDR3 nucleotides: TGTGTCAGCAGCTCAACTAGCGGGGGCTACGAAAAGCAGTATTTT.

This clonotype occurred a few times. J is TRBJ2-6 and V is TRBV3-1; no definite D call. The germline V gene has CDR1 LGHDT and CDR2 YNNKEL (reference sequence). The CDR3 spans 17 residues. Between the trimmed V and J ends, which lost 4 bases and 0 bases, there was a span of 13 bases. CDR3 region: CASSPVGIISGANVLTF. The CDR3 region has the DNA TGTGCCAGCAGCCCGGTGGGGATAATCTCTGGGGCCAACGTCCTGACTTTC.

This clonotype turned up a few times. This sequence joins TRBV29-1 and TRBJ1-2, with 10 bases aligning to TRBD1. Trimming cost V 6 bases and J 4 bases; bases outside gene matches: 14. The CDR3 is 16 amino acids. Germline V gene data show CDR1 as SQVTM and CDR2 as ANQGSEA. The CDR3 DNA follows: TGCAGCGTGGGACAGGGGATGAAAGAACACCCCTATGGCTACACCTTC. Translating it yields CSVGQGMKEHPYGYTF.

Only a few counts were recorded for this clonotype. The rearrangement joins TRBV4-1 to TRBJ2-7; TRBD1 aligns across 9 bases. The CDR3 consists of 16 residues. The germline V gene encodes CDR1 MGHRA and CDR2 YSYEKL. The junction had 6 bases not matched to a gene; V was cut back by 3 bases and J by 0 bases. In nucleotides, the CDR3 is TGCGCCAGCAGCCAGGTAGCACAGGGGGCCTCCTACGAGCAGTACTTC. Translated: CASSQVAQGASYEQYF.

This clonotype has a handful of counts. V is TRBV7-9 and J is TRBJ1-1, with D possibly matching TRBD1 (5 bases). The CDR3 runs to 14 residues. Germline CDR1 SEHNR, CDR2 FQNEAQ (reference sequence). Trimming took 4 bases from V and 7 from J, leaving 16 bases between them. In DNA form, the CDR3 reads TGTGCCAGCAGCTCCCCCGGGGCCCTAGTTGAAGCTTTCTTT. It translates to CASSSPGALVEAFF.

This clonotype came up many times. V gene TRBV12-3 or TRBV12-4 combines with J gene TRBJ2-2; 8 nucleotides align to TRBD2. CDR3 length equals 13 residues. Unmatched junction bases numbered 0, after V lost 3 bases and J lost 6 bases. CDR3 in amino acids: CASSFSGAGELFF. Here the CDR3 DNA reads TGTGCCAGCAGTTTTAGCGGGGCCGGGGAGCTGTTTTTT.

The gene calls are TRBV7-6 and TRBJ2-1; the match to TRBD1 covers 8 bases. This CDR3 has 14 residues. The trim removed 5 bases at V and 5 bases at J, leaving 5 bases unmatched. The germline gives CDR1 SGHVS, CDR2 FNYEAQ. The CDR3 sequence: CASSDLGQDNEQFF. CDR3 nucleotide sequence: TGTGCCAGCAGCGACCTGGGACAGGACAATGAGCAGTTCTTC.

The CDR3 bases are TGTGCCAGCAGCTTAGATTCTCGGCCGAGCGACTATGGCTACACCTTC. Translated: CASSLDSRPSDYGYTF. The chain recombines TRBV7-9 with TRBJ1-2; the D is unclear. This CDR3 comprises 16 residues. The V end was cut by 1 base, the J end by 3 bases, with 15 bases between. From germline, CDR1 is SEHNR and CDR2 FQNEAQ (reference sequence).

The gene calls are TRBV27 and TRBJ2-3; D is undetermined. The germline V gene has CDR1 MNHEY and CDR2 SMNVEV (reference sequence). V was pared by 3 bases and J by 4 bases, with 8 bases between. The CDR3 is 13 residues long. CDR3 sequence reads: CASSFGLADTQYF. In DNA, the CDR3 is TGTGCCAGCAGTTTTGGGCTCGCAGATACGCAGTATTTT.

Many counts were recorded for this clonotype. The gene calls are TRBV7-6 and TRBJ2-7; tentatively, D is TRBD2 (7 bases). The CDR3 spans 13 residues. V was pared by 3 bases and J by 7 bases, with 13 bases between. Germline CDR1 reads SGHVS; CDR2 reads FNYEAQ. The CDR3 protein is CASSLAGAGEQYF. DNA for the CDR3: TGTGCCAGCAGCTTGGCGGGGGCCGGGGAGCAGTACTTC.